The entry below gives a single T cell receptor beta chain sequence along with its context. Trimming removed 5 bases from V and 4 bases from J; junction bases left unmatched: 5. The CDR3 is 14 amino acids. Germline-derived CDR1 and CDR2 are MDHEN and SYDVKM. The protocol was immunoSEQ multiplex PCR, while the TCRdb copy is restricted to in-frame clones and leaves out a portion. The table includes about 50,000 clones, roughly 90% detected once. The data were obtained in a study of T cell changes during pregnancy in multiple sclerosis. The sequence came from a female donor with multiple sclerosis, enrolled in a pregnancy study. The rearrangement uses TRBV28 and TRBJ1-1, with 9 bases fitting TRBD1. This specimen consisted of CD4+ T cells from peripheral blood mononuclear cells, obtained after pregnancy. Here the CDR3 DNA reads TGTGCCAGCAGTGTAACAGGGGGCATCACTGAAGCTTTCTTT. Residues: CASSVTGGITEAFF.